This is a list of T cell receptor beta chains from one sample in a study of blood T cell repertoires in COVID-19. Measured with immunoSEQ multiplex PCR; TCRdb has only the in-frame clones, and not every one. The table shows 140,000 or so clones, with roughly 85% occurring only once. The sequencing sample was made of peripheral blood. These receptors were collected from a man aged 50-59 years with acute or convalescent COVID-19. Each CDR3 is given with its conserved first and last residue.

>TRBV5-6|TRBJ1-1
CASSKHKTNTEAFF
>TRBV19|TRBJ1-5
CASNPTGGDNQPQHF
>TRBV20-1|TRBJ2-1
CSVPSGEGQFF
>TRBV5-1|TRBJ2-3
CASSGRTINTDTQYF
>TRBV15|TRBJ1-3
CATSRTGERNTIYF
>TRBV19|TRBJ2-6
CASSIRGGRSSGANVLTF
>TRBV5-4|TRBJ2-5
CASSLTSGPGTPQYF
>TRBV14|TRBJ2-1
CASSSRRQGGYNEQFF
>TRBV9|TRBJ2-3
CASSSTGGSLTDTQYF
>TRBV5-1|TRBJ1-4
CASSLAPANEKLFF
>TRBV5-1|TRBJ2-2
CASSASTSAGELFF
>TRBV6-5|TRBJ1-1
CASSPRGGGNTEAFF
>TRBV19|TRBJ1-5
CASSQQGNQPQHF
>TRBV5-4|TRBJ1-1
CASSLIYRGNTEAFF
>TRBV19|TRBJ1-2
CASSTGQGIGYGYTF
>TRBV7-9|TRBJ2-3
CASSPVSASTQYF
>TRBV5-8|TRBJ1-2
CASSHRGNYGYTF
>TRBV28|TRBJ2-7
CASSRLSTSGSEQYF
>TRBV11-2|TRBJ1-4
CASSLDTRENEKLFF
>TRBV5-1|TRBJ1-1
CASSLANGIRQENTEAFF
>TRBV11-3|TRBJ2-7
CASALRGSSYEQYF
>TRBV6-6|TRBJ1-3
CASSYAVGNTIYF
>TRBV19|TRBJ1-4
CASSLALGQGLNEKLFF
>TRBV10-2|TRBJ2-1
CASKEREWNEQFF
>TRBV7-3|TRBJ2-3
CASSFIAADTQYF
>TRBV5-4|TRBJ2-7
CASSSGTLPGEQYF
>TRBV19|TRBJ1-2
CASSKTGGNYGYTF
>TRBV10-2|TRBJ1-5
CASSDPTGALTYSNQPQHF
>TRBV7-9|TRBJ2-1
CASSPGGSYNEQFF
>TRBV9|TRBJ1-1
CASSLGQGELGAFF
>TRBV29-1|TRBJ2-7
CSVEFYYEQYF
>TRBV15|TRBJ2-3
CATSRAVRGTIPIFTDTQYF
>TRBV11-2|TRBJ2-4
CASSLRGGGLDKNIQYF